The 32 T cell receptor beta chains below come from one sample, sequenced in a study of blood T cell repertoires in COVID-19. The protocol was immunoSEQ multiplex PCR, while the TCRdb copy is restricted to in-frame clones and leaves out a portion. The profile shows fewer than 60,000 clones, 86% of them singletons. Sequences were obtained from peripheral blood. These receptors were obtained from a human donor in a cohort sampled during active COVID-19.

This chain joins TRBV5-1 and TRBJ1-2, with D unclear. The CDR3 loop spans 12 amino acids. The germline V and J ends were trimmed by 0 bases and 4 bases, with 4 bases remaining between them. Germline V lookup: CDR1 SGHRS, CDR2 YFSETQ. The CDR3 nucleotides are TGCGCCAGCAGCTTGGACAGCTATGGCTACACCTTC. Protein sequence: CASSLDSYGYTF.

The CDR3 protein is CASSQRGWEAFF. In nucleotides, the CDR3 is TGTGCCAGCAGTCAGCGGGGTTGGGAAGCTTTCTTT. The chain couples TRBV25-1 to TRBJ1-1; no firm D call. V shed 5 bases and J shed 8 bases, with 12 bases lying between them. The CDR3 has 12 residues. CDR1 and CDR2 (germline): MGHDK, SYGVNS. Full variable domain (remainder filled in from reference TRBV25-1 and TRBJ1-1): EADIYQTPRYLVIGTGKKITLECSQTMGHDKMYWYQQDPGMELHLIHYSYGVNSTEKGDLSSESTVSRIRTEHFPLTLESARPSHTSQYLCASSQRGWEAFFGQGTRLTVV.

The chain uses TRBV24-1 and TRBJ2-1, with TRBD2 identical over 7 bases. Germline V gene lookup returns CDR1 KGHDR and CDR2 SFDVKD. With V trimmed by 6 bases and J by 5 bases, 0 bases remained unmatched. The CDR3 contains 12 residues. CDR3 sequence: CATSLADNEQFF. The CDR3 coding sequence is TGTGCCACCAGTCTAGCGGACAATGAGCAGTTCTTC.

The chain carries TRBV25-1 and TRBJ1-6; TRBD1 matches at 7 bases. The CDR3 length is 15 residues. Germline assignment: CDR1 MGHDK and CDR2 SYGVNS. Trimming removed 6 bases from V and 6 bases from J; junction bases left unmatched: 8. Written as DNA, the CDR3 is TGTGCCAGCAGCCCCCACAGGGGTAGTAATTCACCCCTCCACTTT. Protein product: CASSPHRGSNSPLHF.

The chain is built from TRBV9 and TRBJ2-7; 9 nucleotides agree with TRBD1. The V segment lost 5 bases and the J segment 4 bases; nucleotides outside the gene matches: 4. This CDR3 has 13 amino acids. The germline gives CDR1 SGDLS, CDR2 YYNGEE. For the CDR3, the DNA is TGTGCCAGCAGACCGACAGGGGGGTACGAGCAGTACTTC. Encoded protein: CASRPTGGYEQYF. The whole variable domain, remainder taken from reference TRBV9 and TRBJ2-7, is DSGVTQTPKHLITATGQRVTLRCSPRSGDLSVYWYQQSLDQGLQFLIQYYNGEERAKGNILERFSAQQFPDLHSELNLSSLELGDSALYFCASRPTGGYEQYFGPGTRLTVT.

The rearrangement joins TRBV2 to TRBJ1-1; D unresolved. Looked up from germline, CDR1 is SNHLY and CDR2 is FYNNEI. V shed 6 bases and J shed 3 bases, with 5 bases lying between them. The CDR3 runs 11 residues. The CDR3 nucleotides read TGTGCCAGCAGCACTTACACTGAAGCTTTCTTT. It yields the protein CASSTYTEAFF.

Of note for this clone: Compared with germline, one end of the junction differs, possibly owing to a read error. The rearrangement uses TRBV4-1 and TRBJ1-4, with 7 nucleotides matching TRBD1. The V gene's germline CDR1 is MGHRA and CDR2 YSYEKL. This CDR3 has 15 amino acids. The CDR3 reads CASSQEAYPGTAPDF. CDR3 coding DNA: TGCGCCAGCAGCCAAGAGGCATACCCCGGGACAGCCCCTGATTTT.

The CDR3 protein is CASGRTDSSNYGYTF. The DNA of the CDR3 is TGTGCCAGCGGCCGGACAGATTCATCTAACTATGGCTACACCTTC. The chain carries TRBV6-5 and TRBJ1-2; TRBD1 is a possible D gene (6 bases). V was trimmed by 8 bases and J by 0 bases, leaving 16 bases between them. Germline-derived CDR1 and CDR2 are MNHEY and SVGAGI. This CDR3 is built from 15 residues.

The chain uses TRBV19 and TRBJ2-5, with D tentatively TRBD1 (6 bases). The CDR3 loop spans 14 amino acids. Trimming cost V 5 bases and J 4 bases, with 14 bases left between them. Germline CDR1 LNHDA, CDR2 SQIVND (reference sequence). The CDR3 nucleotides read TGTGCCAGTAGTCCCAGGGGAAGGGGAGAGACCCAGTACTTC. It specifies CASSPRGRGETQYF.

This chain links TRBV10-1 with TRBJ2-7, with 7 bases identical to TRBD1. V trimming: 1 base; J trimming: 3 bases; junction bases outside the gene matches: 6. Looked up from germline, CDR1 is WNHNN and CDR2 is SYGVQD (reference sequence). The CDR3 loop spans 15 amino acids. The CDR3 nucleotides are TGCGCCAGCAGTGAGTTCGGAACAGGGGACTACGAGCAGTACTTC. Encoded protein: CASSEFGTGDYEQYF.

V is TRBV19 and J is TRBJ1-4; no clear D gene. Trimming left V 9 bases short and J 0 bases short, with 17 bases between. The germline gives CDR1 LNHDA, CDR2 SQIVND (reference sequence). This CDR3 has 16 amino acids. The CDR3 DNA follows: TGTGCCAGGAGACCGGGAAAAGTGGCAACTAATGAAAAACTGTTTTTT. This translates into CARRPGKVATNEKLFF.

In its sample, this clone was seen once. The rearrangement joins TRBV6-5 to TRBJ2-7; 8 nucleotides align to TRBD2. The CDR3 runs to 15 residues. Germline assignment: CDR1 MNHEY and CDR2 SVGAGI. Losses at the gene ends were 9 bases for V and 4 bases for J; bases not matched to a gene: 14. CDR3 sequence: CASTAVGGRWYEQYF. In nucleotides, the CDR3 is TGTGCCAGTACGGCAGTCGGCGGGAGGTGGTACGAGCAGTACTTC.

The rearrangement joins TRBV5-1 to TRBJ1-1; the D gene is possibly TRBD1 (6 bases). The CDR3 is 13 amino acids. Deletions cut 4 bases from V and 8 bases from J, with 15 bases between. Germline lookup yields CDR1 SGHRS and CDR2 YFSETQ. The CDR3 DNA is TGCGCCAGCAGCGTAGGACTTCAGGGGGAAGCTTTCTTT. It yields the protein CASSVGLQGEAFF.

The chain couples TRBV14 to TRBJ2-7; 8 nucleotides match TRBD1. The germline V gene encodes CDR1 SGHDN and CDR2 FVKESK. The V and J ends lost 4 bases and 3 bases, in that order; junction bases with no gene match: 5. The CDR3 is 14 amino acids. The CDR3 nucleotides are TGTGCCAGCAGCCCACCGGACAGGGTCTACGAGCAGTACTTC. This codes for CASSPPDRVYEQYF.

The chain links TRBV2 to TRBJ2-7; D unresolved. The CDR3 is made up of 13 amino acids. V was cut by 8 bases and J by 2 bases, with 13 bases left in between. The V gene's germline CDR1 is SNHLY and CDR2 FYNNEI. The CDR3 sequence: CASLVGITYEQYF. CDR3 DNA: TGTGCCAGCCTGGTGGGCATTACCTACGAGCAGTACTTC.

This CDR3 reads CASSLRSGVIYEQYF. The CDR3 bases are TGTGCCAGCAGCCTCAGGTCAGGGGTAATCTACGAGCAGTACTTC. V gene TRBV11-2 combines with J gene TRBJ2-7, with TRBD1 as a possible D gene (6 bases). This CDR3 has 15 amino acids. Germline V CDR1 and CDR2: SGHAT, FQNNGV. Trimming pared 5 bases from V and 3 bases from J, leaving 17 bases between.

The rearrangement links TRBV18 to TRBJ2-3; D is uncertain. The CDR3 length is 14 residues. Per germline, CDR1 KGHSH and CDR2 LQKENI. V was shortened by 3 bases and J by 2 bases, with 9 bases between the two germline ends. Here the CDR3 DNA reads TGTGCCAGCTCACCGAAGAGTGTCACAGATACGCAGTATTTT. Its protein product is CASSPKSVTDTQYF.

The chain has TRBV6-6 and TRBJ2-7, with unresolved D. The V gene's germline CDR1 is MNHNY and CDR2 SVGAGI (reference sequence). V dropped 4 bases and J dropped 6 bases, with 7 bases sitting between them. CDR3 length: 11 residues. The CDR3 DNA reads TGTGCCAGCAGTTCTGTCCTCGAGCAGTACTTC. Translation gives CASSSVLEQYF.

The chain couples TRBV6-2 or TRBV6-3 to TRBJ1-1, with D possibly being TRBD1 (5 bases). This CDR3 comprises 14 residues. Germline V CDR1 and CDR2: MNHEY, SVGEGT. Trimming cost V 4 bases and J 1 base, with 10 bases left between them. The CDR3 sequence: CASSLTTANTEAFF. The CDR3 DNA reads as TGTGCCAGCAGTTTGACGACAGCGAACACTGAAGCTTTCTTT.

The chain recombines TRBV6-2 or TRBV6-3 with TRBJ2-1; 12 bases fit TRBD2. Germline lookup yields CDR1 MNHEY and CDR2 SVGEGT. V shed 6 bases, J shed 4 bases, and the junction held 1 base outside the gene matches. The CDR3 extends over 14 amino acids. The chain's CDR3 is CASSTSGRYNEQFF. For the CDR3, the DNA is TGTGCCAGCAGCACTAGCGGGAGGTACAATGAGCAGTTCTTC.

The J gene is TRBJ2-3, the V gene TRBV9; D gene uncertain. CDR3 length: 15 residues. The V gene's germline CDR1 is SGDLS and CDR2 YYNGEE. V lost 1 base and J lost 4, with 13 bases in between. The CDR3 nucleotides are TGTGCCAGCAGCGTACACACTCCACGGGCAGATACGCAGTATTTT. Protein: CASSVHTPRADTQYF.

The rearrangement joins TRBV4-1 to TRBJ2-3; weak D call: TRBD1 (5 bases). Trimming took off 1 base at V and 4 bases at J, with 9 bases between the two ends. Per the germline V gene, CDR1 is MGHRA and CDR2 is YSYEKL. The CDR3 has 14 residues. CDR3 bases: TGCGCCAGCAGCCAAGTTCAGGGCGCAGATACGCAGTATTTT. Its protein is CASSQVQGADTQYF.

The chain carries TRBV6-4 and TRBJ2-5; weak D call: TRBD1 (6 bases). The CDR3 is 13 amino acids. Trimming removed 4 bases at V and 5 bases at J, with 11 bases between. Germline CDR1 MRHNA, CDR2 SNTAGT. The CDR3 loop reads CASSVTGLETQYF. DNA of the CDR3: TGTGCCAGCAGTGTTACAGGGCTGGAGACCCAGTACTTC.

This clone has only a few counts. The chain uses TRBV6-5 and TRBJ2-2, with TRBD2 as a possible D gene (6 bases). The CDR3 is made up of 13 amino acids. Germline CDR1 and CDR2: MNHEY and SVGAGI. V was clipped by 8 bases and J by 0 bases, with 7 bases between them. The CDR3 loop is CASGRTNTGELFF. Written as DNA, the CDR3 is TGTGCCAGCGGGAGGACGAACACCGGGGAGCTGTTTTTT.

In its sample, this clone was seen once. V is TRBV6-5 and J is TRBJ1-5; D is unresolved. Trimming took off 0 bases at V and 6 bases at J, with 9 bases between the two ends. The CDR3 loop spans 14 amino acids. Germline assignment: CDR1 MNHEY and CDR2 SVGAGI. The CDR3 reads CASSYSFGVQPQHF. In DNA, the CDR3 is TGTGCCAGCAGTTACTCGTTCGGGGTTCAGCCCCAGCATTTT.

A single count supports this clone. The CDR3 loop is CASSPGQGAGNTIYF. In DNA form, the CDR3 reads TGTGCCAGCAGCCCGGGACAGGGGGCTGGAAACACCATATATTTT. The chain carries TRBV5-4 and TRBJ1-3, with TRBD1 matching 11 bases. J gave up 2 bases and V 4 bases, and 2 bases lay outside the gene matches. The CDR3 spans 15 residues. The germline CDR1 and CDR2 sequences are SGHNT and YYREEE (reference sequence).

V is TRBV6-6 and J is TRBJ1-1; D gene unclear. Trimming pared 6 bases from V and 0 bases from J, leaving 11 bases between. The germline V gene has CDR1 MNHNY and CDR2 SVGAGI (reference sequence). CDR3 length: 14 residues. The CDR3: CASRRTSVNTEAFF. CDR3 nucleotide sequence: TGTGCCAGCAGGAGAACTAGTGTGAACACTGAAGCTTTCTTT.

The chain employs TRBV6-5 and TRBJ1-2; D is possibly TRBD1 (5 bases). Deletions cut 2 bases from V and 3 bases from J, with 10 bases between. The CDR3 consists of 14 residues. Germline loops: CDR1 MNHEY, CDR2 SVGAGI. The CDR3 reads CASSYLQGDYGYTF. DNA of the CDR3: TGTGCCAGCAGTTACCTGCAGGGTGACTATGGCTACACCTTC.

This chain connects TRBV30 to TRBJ1-3, with D hard to call. The CDR3 runs 12 residues. V was clipped by 4 bases and J by 3 bases, with 7 bases between them. Germline V gives CDR1 GTSNPN, CDR2 SVGIG (reference sequence). The CDR3 is CAWTENGNTIYF. In DNA, the CDR3 is TGTGCCTGGACAGAAAATGGAAACACCATATATTTT.

As for this clone: One end of the junction varies from germline; a read error may be responsible. The V call is TRBV5-6, the J call TRBJ1-2; D perhaps matches TRBD1 (6 bases). The CDR3 length is 12 residues. The germline gives CDR1 SGHDT, CDR2 YYEEEE. This CDR3 reads CASSLEGTGPYF. CDR3 coding DNA: TGTGCCAGCAGCTTGGAGGGCACAGGGCCCTACTTC.

This clone came up once. The rearrangement links TRBV30 to TRBJ1-1, with D uncertain. Deletions cut 2 bases from V and 12 bases from J, with 16 bases between. This CDR3 contains 12 residues. Germline V gives CDR1 GTSNPN, CDR2 SVGIG (reference sequence). CDR3 nucleotides: TGTGCCTGGAGTAATCTATTCCCAATCACTTTCTTT. This gives the protein CAWSNLFPITFF.

V gene TRBV20-1 combines with J gene TRBJ2-1; 10 nucleotides line up with TRBD2. The V gene end was trimmed by 3 bases and the J gene end by 5 bases; junction bases not matched to a gene: 1. CDR1 DFQATT and CDR2 SNEGSKA come from the germline V gene (reference sequence). The CDR3 has 13 amino acids. The CDR3 region is CSASSGGNNEQFF. The CDR3 DNA sequence: TGCAGTGCTAGTAGCGGGGGGAACAATGAGCAGTTCTTC.